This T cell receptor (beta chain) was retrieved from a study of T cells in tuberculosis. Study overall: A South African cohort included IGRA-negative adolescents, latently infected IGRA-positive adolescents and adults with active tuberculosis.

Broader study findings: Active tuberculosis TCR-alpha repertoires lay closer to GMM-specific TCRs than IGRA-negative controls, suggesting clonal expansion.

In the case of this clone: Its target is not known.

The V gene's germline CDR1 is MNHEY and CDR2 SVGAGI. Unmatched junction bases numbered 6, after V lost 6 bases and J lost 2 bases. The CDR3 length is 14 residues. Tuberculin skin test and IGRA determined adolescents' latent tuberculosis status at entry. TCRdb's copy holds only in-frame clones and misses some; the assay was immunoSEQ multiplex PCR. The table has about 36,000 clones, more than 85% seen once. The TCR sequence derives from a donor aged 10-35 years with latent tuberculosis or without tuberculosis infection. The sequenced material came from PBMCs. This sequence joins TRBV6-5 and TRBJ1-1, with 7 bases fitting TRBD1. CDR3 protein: CASRPGTANTEAFF. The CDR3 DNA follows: TGTGCCAGCAGACCCGGGACAGCTAACACTGAAGCTTTCTTT.